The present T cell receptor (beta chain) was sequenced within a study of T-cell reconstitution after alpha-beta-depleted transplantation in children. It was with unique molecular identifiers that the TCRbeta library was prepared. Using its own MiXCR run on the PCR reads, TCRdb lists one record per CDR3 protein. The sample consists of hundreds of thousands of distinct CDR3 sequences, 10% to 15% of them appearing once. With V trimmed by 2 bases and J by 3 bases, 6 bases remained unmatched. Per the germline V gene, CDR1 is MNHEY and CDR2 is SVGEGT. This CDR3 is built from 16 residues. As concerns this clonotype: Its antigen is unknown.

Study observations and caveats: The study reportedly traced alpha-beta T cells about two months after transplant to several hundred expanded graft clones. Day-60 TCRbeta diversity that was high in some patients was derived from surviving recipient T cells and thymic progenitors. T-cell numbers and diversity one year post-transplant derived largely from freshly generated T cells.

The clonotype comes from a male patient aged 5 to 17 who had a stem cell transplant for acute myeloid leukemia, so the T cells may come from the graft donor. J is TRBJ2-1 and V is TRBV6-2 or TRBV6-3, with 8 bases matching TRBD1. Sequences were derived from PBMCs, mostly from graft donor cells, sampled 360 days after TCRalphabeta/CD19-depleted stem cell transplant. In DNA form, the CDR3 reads TGTGCCAGCAGTTACCCGATACAGGGGGTCTACAATGAGCAGTTCTTC. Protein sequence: CASSYPIQGVYNEQFF.